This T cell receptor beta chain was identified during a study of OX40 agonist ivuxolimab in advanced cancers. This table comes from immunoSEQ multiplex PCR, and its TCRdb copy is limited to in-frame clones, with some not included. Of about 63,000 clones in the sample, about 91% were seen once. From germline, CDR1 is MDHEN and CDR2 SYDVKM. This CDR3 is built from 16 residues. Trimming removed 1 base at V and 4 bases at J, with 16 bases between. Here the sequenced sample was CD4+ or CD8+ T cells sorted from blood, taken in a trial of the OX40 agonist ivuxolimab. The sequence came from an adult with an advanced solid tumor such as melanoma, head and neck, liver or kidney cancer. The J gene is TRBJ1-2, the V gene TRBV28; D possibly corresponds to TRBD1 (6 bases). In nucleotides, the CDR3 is TGTGCCAGCAGTTTATTCCCCGCTGGACAGAGCTATGGCTACACCTTC. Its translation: CASSLFPAGQSYGYTF.